These 6 T cell receptor beta chains were sequenced from one sample in a study of cytomegalovirus exposure and HLA in healthy donors. The PCR ran on 60 Vbeta and 13 Jbeta primers. Produced via immunoSEQ multiplex PCR; TCRdb's table is partial and in-frame only. The sample lists 110,000 or so clones, 65% to 80% occurring once. Sequencing used PBMCs. The receptors shown here come from a woman aged 40-49 years in good health and CMV-seropositive.

This sequence joins TRBV4-3 and TRBJ2-5, with 12 bases lining up with TRBD2. Germline V gives CDR1 LGHNA, CDR2 YSLEER. The CDR3 has 17 residues. The V gene end was trimmed by 0 bases and the J gene end by 2 bases; junction bases not matched to a gene: 4. The DNA for the CDR3 is TGCGCCAGCAGCCAAGATGGACTAGCGGGGAGTCAAGAGACCCAGTACTTC. Translation gives CASSQDGLAGSQETQYF.

The chain combines TRBV5-1 with TRBJ1-1; D gene uncertain. Germline CDR1 is SGHRS and CDR2 is YFSETQ. The CDR3 covers 14 residues. Trimming took off 2 bases at V and 1 base at J, with 9 bases between the two ends. The CDR3 reads CASSFGDPNTEAFF. In DNA, the CDR3 is TGCGCCAGCAGCTTTGGAGACCCGAACACTGAAGCTTTCTTT.

This clone turned up a few times. This chain's CDR3 is CASSAGAAGGNQPQHF. Here the CDR3 DNA reads TGTGCCAGCAGCGCCGGGGCGGCAGGGGGGAATCAGCCCCAGCATTTT. This chain links TRBV9 with TRBJ1-5, with TRBD1 matching 7 bases. This CDR3 spans 16 amino acids. V was clipped by 3 bases and J by 4 bases; unmatched bases: 10. Germline CDR1 reads SGDLS; CDR2 reads YYNGEE.

The rearrangement joins TRBV5-1 to TRBJ1-1; no reliable D call. From germline, CDR1 is SGHRS and CDR2 YFSETQ. Trimming took 4 bases from V and 2 from J, leaving 12 bases between them. The CDR3 sequence is 14 residues long. CDR3: CASSPLGLNTEAFF. The DNA of the CDR3 is TGCGCCAGCAGCCCCCTGGGCCTAAACACTGAAGCTTTCTTT.

This clone was recorded only once. This CDR3 reads CASIGGEETQYF. In nucleotides, the CDR3 is TGTGCCAGCATCGGGGGAGAAGAGACCCAGTACTTC. V gene TRBV5-6 combines with J gene TRBJ2-5; D is perhaps TRBD2 (6 bases). Trimming removed 6 bases from V and 3 bases from J, with 9 bases in between. In germline, CDR1 is SGHDT, CDR2 YYEEEE. The CDR3 is made up of 12 amino acids.

There are a few counts of this clone. The chain has TRBV5-1 and TRBJ1-1; 7 bases line up with TRBD1. Trimming removed 2 bases from V and 3 bases from J; junction bases left unmatched: 10. The germline gives CDR1 SGHRS, CDR2 YFSETQ. This CDR3 is built from 16 residues. The CDR3 DNA reads TGCGCCAGCAGCTTACAGACAGGGTCCCCTTACACTGAAGCTTTCTTT. This gives the protein CASSLQTGSPYTEAFF. The full variable domain, completed using reference TRBV5-1 and TRBJ1-1, is KAGVTQTPRYLIKTRGQQVTLSCSPISGHRSVSWYQQTPGQGLQFLFEYFSETQRNKGNFPGRFSGRQFSNSRSEMNVSTLELGDSALYLCASSLQTGSPYTEAFFGQGTRLTVV.